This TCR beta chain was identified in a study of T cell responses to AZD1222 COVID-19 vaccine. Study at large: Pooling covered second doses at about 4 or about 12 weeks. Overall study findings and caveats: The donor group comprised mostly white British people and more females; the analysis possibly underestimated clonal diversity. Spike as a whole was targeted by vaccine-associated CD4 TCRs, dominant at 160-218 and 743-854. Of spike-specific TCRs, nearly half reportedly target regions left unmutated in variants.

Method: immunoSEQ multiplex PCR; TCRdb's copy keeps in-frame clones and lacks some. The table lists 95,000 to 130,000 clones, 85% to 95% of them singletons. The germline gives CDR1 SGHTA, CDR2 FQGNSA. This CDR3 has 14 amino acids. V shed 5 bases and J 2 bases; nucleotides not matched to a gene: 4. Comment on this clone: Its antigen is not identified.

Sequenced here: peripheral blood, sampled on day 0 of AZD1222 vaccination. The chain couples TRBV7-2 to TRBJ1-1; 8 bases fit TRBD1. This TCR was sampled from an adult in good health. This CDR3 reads CASSPGQVNTEAFF. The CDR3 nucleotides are TGTGCCAGCAGCCCGGGACAGGTAAACACTGAAGCTTTCTTT.